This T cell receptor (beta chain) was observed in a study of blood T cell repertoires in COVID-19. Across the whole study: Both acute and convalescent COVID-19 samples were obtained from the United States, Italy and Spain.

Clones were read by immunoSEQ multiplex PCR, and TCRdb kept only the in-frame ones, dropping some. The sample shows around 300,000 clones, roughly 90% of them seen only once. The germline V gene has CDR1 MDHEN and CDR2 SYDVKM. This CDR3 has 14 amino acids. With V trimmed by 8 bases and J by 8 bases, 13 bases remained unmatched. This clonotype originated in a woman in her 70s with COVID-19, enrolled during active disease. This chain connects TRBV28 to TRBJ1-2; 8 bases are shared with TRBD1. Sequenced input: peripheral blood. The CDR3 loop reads CASVPQGAREGYTF. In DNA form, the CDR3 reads TGTGCCAGCGTTCCTCAGGGGGCAAGGGAAGGCTACACCTTC.